Presented here are 7 T cell receptor beta chains from one specimen sequenced in a study of cytomegalovirus exposure and HLA in healthy donors. A multiplex PCR was run with 60 Vbeta primers and 13 Jbeta primers. Sequenced by immunoSEQ multiplex PCR; TCRdb stores in-frame clones only, minus some. Its clone listing holds some 120,000 clones. The sample comprised PBMCs. These receptor sequences come from a woman aged 55-75 years in good health and CMV-seronegative.

This rearrangement joins TRBV25-1 to TRBJ2-1; a weak D match, TRBD2 (7 bases). The germline gives CDR1 MGHDK, CDR2 SYGVNS. The V gene lost 5 bases and the J gene lost 4 bases, with 15 bases spanning the gap. The CDR3 contains 15 residues. Written as DNA, the CDR3 is TGTGCCAGCAGTCGCAACGGGGGGCCATACAATGAGCAGTTCTTC. It is translated as CASSRNGGPYNEQFF.

The chain joins TRBV5-4 to TRBJ1-1; no clear D gene. The V gene's germline CDR1 is SGHNT and CDR2 YYREEE (reference sequence). CDR3 length equals 13 residues. The germline V and J ends were trimmed by 1 base and 0 bases, with 4 bases remaining between them. DNA for the CDR3: TGTGCCAGCAGCTTGATTATGAACACTGAAGCTTTCTTT. This gives the protein CASSLIMNTEAFF.

The chain couples TRBV7-8 to TRBJ2-5; 9 bases fit TRBD2. The DNA end is a closer match to TRBJ2-7, so the J assignment may be wrong. The CDR3 is made up of 19 amino acids. CDR1 is SGHVS and CDR2 is FQNEAQ in the germline V gene. CDR3 in amino acids: CASSLVSGLASPSSYEQYF. CDR3 DNA sequence: TGTGCCAGCAGCTTAGTTTCGGGACTAGCTTCCCCGAGCTCCTACGAGCAGTACTTC.

V and J are TRBV28 and TRBJ2-7; the match to TRBD1 covers 10 bases. The CDR3 is made up of 14 amino acids. V lost 10 bases and J lost 5; bases outside the gene matches: 11. Germline CDR1 and CDR2: MDHEN and SYDVKM. This CDR3 is CATLQPGQGHEQYF. The DNA of the CDR3 is TGTGCCACCCTCCAACCGGGACAGGGGCACGAGCAGTACTTC.

The rearrangement links TRBV15 to TRBJ2-4; TRBD1 matches at 10 bases. This CDR3 comprises 18 residues. V dropped 3 bases and J dropped 4; count of bases not matched to a gene: 12. Germline V lookup: CDR1 LNHNV, CDR2 YYDKDF (reference sequence). CDR3 in DNA: TGTGCCACCAGCAGTGAACCGGGGGGACAGGGGAGAAAAAACATTCAGTACTTC. Translating it yields CATSSEPGGQGRKNIQYF.

This chain uses TRBV5-1 with TRBJ1-4; 7 nucleotides line up with TRBD1. This CDR3 region has 14 residues. V shed 0 bases and J 8 bases; nucleotides not matched to a gene: 4. CDR1 is SGHRS and CDR2 is YFSETQ in the germline V gene. In nucleotides, the CDR3 is TGCGCCAGCAGCTTGGTTCAGGGGGGCGAAAAACTGTTTTTT. This translates into CASSLVQGGEKLFF.

This chain uses TRBV5-1 with TRBJ2-2; TRBD2 aligns across 8 bases. Germline CDR1 and CDR2: SGHRS and YFSETQ. Trimming took 4 bases from V and 1 from J; bases not matched to a gene: 15. The CDR3 covers 19 residues. The CDR3: CASSLQLDSSGVNTGELFF. The CDR3 nucleotides read TGCGCCAGCAGCCTCCAGCTGGATAGTAGCGGGGTGAACACCGGGGAGCTGTTTTTT. The full variable domain, in which reference TRBV5-1 and TRBJ2-2 provide the parts outside the CDR3, is KAGVTQTPRYLIKTRGQQVTLSCSPISGHRSVSWYQQTPGQGLQFLFEYFSETQRNKGNFPGRFSGRQFSNSRSEMNVSTLELGDSALYLCASSLQLDSSGVNTGELFFGEGSRLTVL.